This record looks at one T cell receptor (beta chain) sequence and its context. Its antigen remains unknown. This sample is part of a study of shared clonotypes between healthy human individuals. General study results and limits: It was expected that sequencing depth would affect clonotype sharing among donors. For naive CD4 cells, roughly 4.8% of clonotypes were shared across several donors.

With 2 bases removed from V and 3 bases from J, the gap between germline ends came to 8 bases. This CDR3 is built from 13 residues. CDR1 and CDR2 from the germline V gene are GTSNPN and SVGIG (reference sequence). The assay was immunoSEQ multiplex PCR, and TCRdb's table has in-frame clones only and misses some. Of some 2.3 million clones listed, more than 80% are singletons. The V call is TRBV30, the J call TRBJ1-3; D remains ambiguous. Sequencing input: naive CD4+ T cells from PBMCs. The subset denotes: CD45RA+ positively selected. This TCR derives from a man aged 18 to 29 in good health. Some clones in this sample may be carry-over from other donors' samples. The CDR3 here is CAWSISDGNTIYF. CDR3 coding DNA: TGTGCCTGGAGTATTTCGGATGGAAACACCATATATTTT.